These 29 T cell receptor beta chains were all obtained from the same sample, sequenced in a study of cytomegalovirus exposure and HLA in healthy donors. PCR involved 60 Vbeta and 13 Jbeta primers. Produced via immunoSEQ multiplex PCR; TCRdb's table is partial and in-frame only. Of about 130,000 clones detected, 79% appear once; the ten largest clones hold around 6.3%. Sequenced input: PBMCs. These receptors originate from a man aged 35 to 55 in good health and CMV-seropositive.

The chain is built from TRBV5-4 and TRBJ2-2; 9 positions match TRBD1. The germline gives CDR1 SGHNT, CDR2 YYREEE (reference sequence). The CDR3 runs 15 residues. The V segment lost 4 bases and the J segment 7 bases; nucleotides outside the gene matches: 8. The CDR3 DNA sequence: TGTGCCAGCAGCCTGGGACAGGGTCTTCACGGGGAGCTGTTTTTT. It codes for CASSLGQGLHGELFF.

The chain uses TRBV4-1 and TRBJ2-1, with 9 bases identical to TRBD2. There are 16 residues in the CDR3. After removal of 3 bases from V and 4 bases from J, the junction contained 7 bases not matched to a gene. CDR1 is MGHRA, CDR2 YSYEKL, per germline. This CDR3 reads CASSQLGTSLYNEQFF. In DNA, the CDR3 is TGCGCCAGCAGCCAGCTAGGGACTAGCCTTTACAATGAGCAGTTCTTC.

DNA of the CDR3: TGCGCCAGCAGTCCAGGGAGGGTGGATGGCTACACCTTC. As protein: CASSPGRVDGYTF. This chain joins TRBV10-2 and TRBJ1-2, with D perhaps matching TRBD1 (5 bases). The germline V and J ends were trimmed by 5 bases and 6 bases, with 13 bases remaining between them. Per the germline V gene, CDR1 is WSHSY and CDR2 is SAAADI. The CDR3 has 13 residues.

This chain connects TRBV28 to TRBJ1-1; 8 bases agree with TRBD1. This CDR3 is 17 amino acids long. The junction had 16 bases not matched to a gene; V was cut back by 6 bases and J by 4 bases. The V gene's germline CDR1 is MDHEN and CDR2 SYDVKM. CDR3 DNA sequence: TGTGCCAGCAGCTTGACAGGGGCTCCAAGAAAAGTCACTGAAGCTTTCTTT. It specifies CASSLTGAPRKVTEAFF. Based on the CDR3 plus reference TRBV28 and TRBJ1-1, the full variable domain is DVKVTQSSRYLVKRTGEKVFLECVQDMDHENMFWYRQDPGLGLRLIYFSYDVKMKEKGDIPEGYSVSREKKERFSLILESASTNQTSMYLCASSLTGAPRKVTEAFFGQGTRLTVV.

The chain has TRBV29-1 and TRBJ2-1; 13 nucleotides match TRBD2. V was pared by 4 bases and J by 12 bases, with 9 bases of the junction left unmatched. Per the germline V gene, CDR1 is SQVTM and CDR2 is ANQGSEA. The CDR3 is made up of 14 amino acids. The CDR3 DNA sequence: TGCAGCGTTGGGACTAGCGGGAGCATTGATGGGCAGTTCTTC. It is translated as CSVGTSGSIDGQFF.

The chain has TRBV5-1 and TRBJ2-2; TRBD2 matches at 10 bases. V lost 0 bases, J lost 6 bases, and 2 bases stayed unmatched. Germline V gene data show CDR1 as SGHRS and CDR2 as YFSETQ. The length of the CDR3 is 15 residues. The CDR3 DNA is TGCGCCAGCAGCTTGGACCTAGCGGGAGCCGGGGAGCTGTTTTTT. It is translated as CASSLDLAGAGELFF.

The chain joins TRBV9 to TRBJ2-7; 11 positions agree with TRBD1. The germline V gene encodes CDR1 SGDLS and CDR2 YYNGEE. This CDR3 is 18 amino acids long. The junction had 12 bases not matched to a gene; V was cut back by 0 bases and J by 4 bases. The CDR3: CASSVGPGGGQGAYEQYF. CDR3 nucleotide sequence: TGTGCCAGCAGCGTAGGACCGGGGGGAGGACAGGGGGCTTACGAGCAGTACTTC. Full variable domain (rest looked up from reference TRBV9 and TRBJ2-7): DSGVTQTPKHLITATGQRVTLRCSPRSGDLSVYWYQQSLDQGLQFLIQYYNGEERAKGNILERFSAQQFPDLHSELNLSSLELGDSALYFCASSVGPGGGQGAYEQYFGPGTRLTVT.

For the CDR3, the DNA is TGTGCCTGGAGGGACAGGGGTACCGGGGAGCTGTTTTTT. It yields the protein CAWRDRGTGELFF. This sequence joins TRBV30 and TRBJ2-2; the match to TRBD1 covers 9 bases. V lost 3 bases, J lost 5 bases, and 1 base stayed unmatched. Germline V gene lookup returns CDR1 GTSNPN and CDR2 SVGIG (reference sequence). This CDR3 has 13 residues.

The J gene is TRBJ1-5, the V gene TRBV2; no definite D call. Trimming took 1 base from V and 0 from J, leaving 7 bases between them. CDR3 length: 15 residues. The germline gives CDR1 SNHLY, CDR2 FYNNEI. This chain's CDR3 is CASSEGADSNQPQHF. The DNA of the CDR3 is TGTGCCAGCAGTGAAGGGGCAGATAGCAATCAGCCCCAGCATTTT.

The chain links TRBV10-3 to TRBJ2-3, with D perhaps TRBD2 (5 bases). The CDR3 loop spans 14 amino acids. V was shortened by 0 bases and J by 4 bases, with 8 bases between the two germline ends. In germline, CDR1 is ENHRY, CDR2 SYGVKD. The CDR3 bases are TGTGCCATCAGTGAGTCGCCGAGGGCAGATACGCAGTATTTT. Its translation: CAISESPRADTQYF.

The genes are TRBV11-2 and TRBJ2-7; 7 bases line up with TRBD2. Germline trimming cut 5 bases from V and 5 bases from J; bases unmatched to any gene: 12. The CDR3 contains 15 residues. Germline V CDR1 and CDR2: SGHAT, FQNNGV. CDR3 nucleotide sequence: TGTGCCAGCAGCCCCCCTAGCGGCTTAGGGAACGAGCAGTACTTC. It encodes CASSPPSGLGNEQYF. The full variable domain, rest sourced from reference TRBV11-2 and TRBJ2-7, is EAGVAQSPRYKIIEKRQSVAFWCNPISGHATLYWYQQILGQGPKLLIQFQNNGVVDDSQLPKDRFSAERLKGVDSTLKIQPAKLEDSAVYLCASSPPSGLGNEQYFGPGTRLTVT.

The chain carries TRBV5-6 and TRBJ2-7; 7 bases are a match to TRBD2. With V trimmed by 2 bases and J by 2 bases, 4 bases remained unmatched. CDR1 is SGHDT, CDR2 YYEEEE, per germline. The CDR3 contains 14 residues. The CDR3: CASSLGGRAYEQYF. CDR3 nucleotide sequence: TGTGCCAGCAGCTTAGGTGGGAGGGCCTACGAGCAGTACTTC.

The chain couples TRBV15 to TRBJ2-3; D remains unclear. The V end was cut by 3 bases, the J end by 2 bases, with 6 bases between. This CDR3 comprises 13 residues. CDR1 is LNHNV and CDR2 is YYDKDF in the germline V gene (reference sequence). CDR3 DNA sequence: TGTGCCACCAGCAGGGCCCTCACAGATACGCAGTATTTT. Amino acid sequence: CATSRALTDTQYF.

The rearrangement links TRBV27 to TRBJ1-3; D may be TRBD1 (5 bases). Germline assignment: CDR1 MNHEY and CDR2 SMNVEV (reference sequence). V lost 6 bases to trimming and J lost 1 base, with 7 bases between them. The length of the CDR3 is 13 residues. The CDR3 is CASRGLSGNTIYF. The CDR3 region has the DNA TGTGCCAGCAGGGGGCTATCTGGAAACACCATATATTTT.

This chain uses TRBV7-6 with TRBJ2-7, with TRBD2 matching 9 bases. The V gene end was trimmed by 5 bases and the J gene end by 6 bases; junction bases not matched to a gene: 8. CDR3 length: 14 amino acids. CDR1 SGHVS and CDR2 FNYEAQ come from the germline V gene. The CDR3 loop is CASSEGTSSREQYF. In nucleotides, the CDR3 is TGTGCCAGCAGCGAAGGGACTAGCTCCCGCGAGCAGTACTTC.

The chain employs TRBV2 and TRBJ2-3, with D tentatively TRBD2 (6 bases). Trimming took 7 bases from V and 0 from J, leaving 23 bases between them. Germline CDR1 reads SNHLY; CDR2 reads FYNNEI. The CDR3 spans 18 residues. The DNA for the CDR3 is TGTGCCAGCATGCGGAGGGGAAAGCCCGACCTCAGCACAGATACGCAGTATTTT. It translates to CASMRRGKPDLSTDTQYF.

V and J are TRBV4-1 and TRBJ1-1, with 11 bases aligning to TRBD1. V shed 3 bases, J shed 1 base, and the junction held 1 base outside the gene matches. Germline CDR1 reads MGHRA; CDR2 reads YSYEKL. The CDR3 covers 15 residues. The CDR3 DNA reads TGCGCCAGCAGCCAGGGACAGGGGGGGAACACTGAAGCTTTCTTT. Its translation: CASSQGQGGNTEAFF.

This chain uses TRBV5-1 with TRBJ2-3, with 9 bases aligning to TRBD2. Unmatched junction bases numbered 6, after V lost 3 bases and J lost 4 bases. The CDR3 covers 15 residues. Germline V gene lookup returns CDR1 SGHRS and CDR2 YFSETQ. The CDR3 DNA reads TGCGCCAGCAGCTCAGTAGCGGGAGTGGCAGATACGCAGTATTTT. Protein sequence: CASSSVAGVADTQYF.

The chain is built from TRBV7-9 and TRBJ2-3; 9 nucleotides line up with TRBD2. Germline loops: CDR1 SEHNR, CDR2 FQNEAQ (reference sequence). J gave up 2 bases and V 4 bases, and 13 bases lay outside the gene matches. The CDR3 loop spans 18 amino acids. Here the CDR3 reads CASSSSRTSAFLTDTQYF. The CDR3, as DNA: TGTGCCAGCAGCTCCTCAAGGACTAGCGCGTTTCTCACAGATACGCAGTATTTT.

CDR3 in DNA: TGTGCCAGCAGTCCGCTCGCGAGCTCCTACAATGAGCAGTTCTTC. It codes for CASSPLASSYNEQFF. The chain joins TRBV6-4 to TRBJ2-1; D ambiguous. With 5 bases removed from V and 0 bases from J, the gap between germline ends came to 11 bases. This CDR3 spans 15 amino acids. The V gene's germline CDR1 is MRHNA and CDR2 SNTAGT.

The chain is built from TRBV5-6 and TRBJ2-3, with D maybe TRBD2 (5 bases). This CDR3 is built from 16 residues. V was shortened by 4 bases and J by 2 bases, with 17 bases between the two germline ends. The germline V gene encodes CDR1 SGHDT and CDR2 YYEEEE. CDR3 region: CASSRTKRRATDTQYF. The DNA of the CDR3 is TGTGCCAGCAGCCGAACAAAGCGGAGAGCCACAGATACGCAGTATTTT.

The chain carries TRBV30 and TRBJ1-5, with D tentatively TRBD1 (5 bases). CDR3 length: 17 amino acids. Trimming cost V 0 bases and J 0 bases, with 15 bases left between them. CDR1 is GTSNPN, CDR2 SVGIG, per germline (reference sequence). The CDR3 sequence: CAWSVPWGGGSNQPQHF. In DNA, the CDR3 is TGTGCCTGGAGTGTACCCTGGGGCGGCGGTAGCAATCAGCCCCAGCATTTT.

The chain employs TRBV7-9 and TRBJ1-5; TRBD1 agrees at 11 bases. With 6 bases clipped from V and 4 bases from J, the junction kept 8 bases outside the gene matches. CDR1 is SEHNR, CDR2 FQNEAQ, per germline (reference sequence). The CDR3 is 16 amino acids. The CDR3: CASSSGTGGRNQPQHF. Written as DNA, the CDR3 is TGTGCCAGCAGTTCCGGGACAGGGGGGAGGAATCAGCCCCAGCATTTT. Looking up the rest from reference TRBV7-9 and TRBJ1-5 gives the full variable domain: DTGVSQNPRHKITKRGQNVTFRCDPISEHNRLYWYRQTLGQGPEFLTYFQNEAQLEKSRLLSDRFSAERPKGSFSTLEIQRTEQGDSAMYLCASSSGTGGRNQPQHFGDGTRLSIL.

CDR3 bases: TGTGCCAGCAGTTCGTGGGGAGGGGCCTTGGATGAGCAGTTCTTC. Amino acids: CASSSWGGALDEQFF. The chain combines TRBV28 with TRBJ2-1; TRBD2 matches at 7 bases. Trimming removed 4 bases from V and 8 bases from J; junction bases left unmatched: 11. The CDR3 is 15 amino acids. Germline V gives CDR1 MDHEN, CDR2 SYDVKM.

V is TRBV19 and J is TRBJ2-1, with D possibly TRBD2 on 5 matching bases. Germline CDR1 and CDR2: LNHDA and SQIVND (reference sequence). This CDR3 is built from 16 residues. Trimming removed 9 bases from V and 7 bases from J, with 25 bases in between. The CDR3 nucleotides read TGTGCCAGCCATCCGGAGGTCCACCGCAGATTTAATGAGCAGTTCTTC. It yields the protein CASHPEVHRRFNEQFF.

CDR3 coding DNA: TGTGCTAGTGGTTTGGAGGGACTTGAAGCTTTCTTT. This translates into CASGLEGLEAFF. The chain has TRBV12-5 and TRBJ1-1; perhaps TRBD1 as D (5 bases). The germline CDR1 and CDR2 sequences are LGHNT and FRNRAP. The V and J ends lost 1 base and 7 bases respectively, with 7 bases between them. The CDR3 is made up of 12 amino acids. The full variable domain, with the rest looked up from reference TRBV12-5 and TRBJ1-1, is DARVTQTPRHKVTEMGQEVTMRCQPILGHNTVFWYRQTMMQGLELLAYFRNRAPLDDSGMPKDRFSAEMPDATLATLKIQPSEPRDSAVYFCASGLEGLEAFFGQGTRLTVV.

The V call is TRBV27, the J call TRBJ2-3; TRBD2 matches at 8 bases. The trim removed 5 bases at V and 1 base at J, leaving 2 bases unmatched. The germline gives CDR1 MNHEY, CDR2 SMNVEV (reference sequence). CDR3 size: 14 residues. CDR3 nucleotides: TGTGCCAGCAGTACGACTAGCGGCACAGATACGCAGTATTTT. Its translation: CASSTTSGTDTQYF.

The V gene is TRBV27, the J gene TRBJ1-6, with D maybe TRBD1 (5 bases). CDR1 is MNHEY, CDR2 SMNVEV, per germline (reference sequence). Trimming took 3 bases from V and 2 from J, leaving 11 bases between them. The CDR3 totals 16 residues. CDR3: CASSFQGGPYNSPLHF. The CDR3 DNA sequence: TGTGCCAGCAGTTTCCAGGGTGGGCCCTATAATTCACCCCTCCACTTT.

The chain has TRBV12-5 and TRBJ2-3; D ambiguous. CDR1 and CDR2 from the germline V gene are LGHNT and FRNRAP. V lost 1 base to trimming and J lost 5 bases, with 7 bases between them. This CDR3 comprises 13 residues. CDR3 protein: CASGLGLVDTQYF. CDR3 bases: TGTGCTAGTGGTTTGGGGCTGGTAGATACGCAGTATTTT.